This T cell receptor (beta chain) was observed in a study of early T cells in non-severe SARS-CoV-2 infection (dated by TCRdb to the early 2020s). Context from the whole study: Because TCR sequencing was done on bulk RNA from unsorted whole blood, the alpha and beta chains could not be paired. Overall study outcomes, separate from this receptor: VDJdb matching was skewed toward anti-spike CD8 responses, so virus-specific expansions were likely underestimated and private and CD4 specificities were missed.

A case-control design nested within a healthcare worker cohort in London, UK, was used, with weekly nasopharyngeal swab PCR tests and blood sampling performed. Healthcare workers were enrolled in the week of the UK lockdown, from 23 to 31 March 2020, and were followed every week for up to roughly 16 weeks. Library preparation used 5' RACE. TCRdb lists the instrument as NextSeq 500. The TCR library protocol attached unique molecular identifiers to individual cDNA molecules to correct for sequencing error and PCR bias. TCR alpha and beta chains were both sequenced, and the abundances of alpha and beta sequences in each sample were closely correlated with each other. Regarding the original processing steps: Decombinator V4 was used to annotate the V gene, J gene and CDR3 of the TCR sequences. Expanded TCRs were defined as changing significantly between any two time points under a Poisson model with p below 0.0001. TCR abundances were normalised to the total number of TCRs sequenced in each sample and reported as counts per million. TRAV1-2 paired with TRAJ12, TRAJ20 or TRAJ33 defined MAIT TCRs, while TRAV10 paired with TRAJ18 defined iNKT TCRs. VDJdb, accessed on 1 November 2021, was searched for TCRs annotated for CMV, EBV and SARS-CoV-2, and TCRs annotated for more than one antigen were excluded. TCRdb handled the public reads itself, with Q25 trimming in fastp and clone calling in MiXCR, and kept productive beta chains. Every entry covers one CDR3 protein and lists the most common genes and DNA from its rows. The V and J calls come from TCRdb's annotation, not from the publication. Within this sample are around 78,000 distinct CDR3 sequences, with roughly 9.1% of them counted one time only. 7.6% of the sample is taken by the ten largest.

The germline V end is reduced by 1 base and the J end by 7 bases; junction bases left unmatched: 18. The CDR3 runs 19 amino acids, cysteine and phenylalanine included. Only the CDR3 DNA is retained, 57 bases long and in frame from the first base. From a lookup of the germline V gene, CDR1 and CDR2 are SGHRS and YFSETQ. For this clonotype: The specificity of this receptor is unknown. Within one base of it there is no much larger clone, and no base qualities were kept.

The TCR comes from an adult who was a healthcare worker with PCR-confirmed SARS-CoV-2 infection or an uninfected control (not recorded which). The rearranged chain carries TRBV5-1 and TRBJ2-3; 10 junctional bases match TRBD2. The sequencing here drew on whole blood, taken at baseline. At the DNA level, the sequence is TGCGCCAGCAGCTTGTCGGTACCTAGCGGGGGCCGGGTAGGTTATACGCAGTATTTT. Translated, it gives CASSLSVPSGGRVGYTQYF.